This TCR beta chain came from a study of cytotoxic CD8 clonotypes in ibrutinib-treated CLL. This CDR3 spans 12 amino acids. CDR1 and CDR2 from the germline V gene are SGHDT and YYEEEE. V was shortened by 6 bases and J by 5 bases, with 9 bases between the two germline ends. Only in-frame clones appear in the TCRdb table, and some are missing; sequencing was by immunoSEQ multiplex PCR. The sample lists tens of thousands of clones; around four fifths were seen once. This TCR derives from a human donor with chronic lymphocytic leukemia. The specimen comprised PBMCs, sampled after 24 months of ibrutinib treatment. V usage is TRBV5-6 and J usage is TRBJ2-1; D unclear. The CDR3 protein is CASISRNNEQFF. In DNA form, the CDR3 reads TGTGCCAGCATTTCCCGAAACAATGAGCAGTTCTTC.